This T cell receptor beta chain is drawn from a study of cytomegalovirus exposure and HLA in healthy donors. This clone was counted a single time. Its antigen is not known. Vbeta (60) and Jbeta (13) primers were used in the PCR. Libraries were prepared by immunoSEQ multiplex PCR; TCRdb keeps only in-frame clonotypes and omits some of them. The repertoire holds about 120,000 clones, with around 80% as singletons. Study-level points and caveats: By a later analysis, the bulk of CMV-associated TCR beta chains appeared HLA-restricted. Reported findings show TCR beta sequences accurately forecast HLA-A and HLA-B alleles in most subjects.

The CDR3 has 14 residues. CDR1 KGHSH and CDR2 LQKENI come from the germline V gene. The ends were cut back, 4 bases at V and 3 bases at J, with 9 bases in the middle. The sample consisted of PBMCs. V gene TRBV18 combines with J gene TRBJ2-2; D unresolved. The TCR sequence derives from a woman aged 40 to 55 in good health and CMV-seropositive. CDR3 sequence reads: CASSLVPDTGELFF. The CDR3 DNA reads as TGTGCCAGCTCACTCGTCCCGGACACCGGGGAGCTGTTTTTT.